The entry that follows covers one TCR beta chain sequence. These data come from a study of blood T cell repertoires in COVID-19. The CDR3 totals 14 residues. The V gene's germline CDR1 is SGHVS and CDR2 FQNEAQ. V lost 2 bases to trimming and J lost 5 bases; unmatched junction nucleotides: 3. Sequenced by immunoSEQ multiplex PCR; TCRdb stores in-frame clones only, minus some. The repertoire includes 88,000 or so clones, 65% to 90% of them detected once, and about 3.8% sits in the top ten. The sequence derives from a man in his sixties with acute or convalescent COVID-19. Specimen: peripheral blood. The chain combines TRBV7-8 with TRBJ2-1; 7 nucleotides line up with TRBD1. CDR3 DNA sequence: TGTGCCAGCAGCTTAAGAGACAGGGACAATGAGCAGTTCTTC. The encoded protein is CASSLRDRDNEQFF.